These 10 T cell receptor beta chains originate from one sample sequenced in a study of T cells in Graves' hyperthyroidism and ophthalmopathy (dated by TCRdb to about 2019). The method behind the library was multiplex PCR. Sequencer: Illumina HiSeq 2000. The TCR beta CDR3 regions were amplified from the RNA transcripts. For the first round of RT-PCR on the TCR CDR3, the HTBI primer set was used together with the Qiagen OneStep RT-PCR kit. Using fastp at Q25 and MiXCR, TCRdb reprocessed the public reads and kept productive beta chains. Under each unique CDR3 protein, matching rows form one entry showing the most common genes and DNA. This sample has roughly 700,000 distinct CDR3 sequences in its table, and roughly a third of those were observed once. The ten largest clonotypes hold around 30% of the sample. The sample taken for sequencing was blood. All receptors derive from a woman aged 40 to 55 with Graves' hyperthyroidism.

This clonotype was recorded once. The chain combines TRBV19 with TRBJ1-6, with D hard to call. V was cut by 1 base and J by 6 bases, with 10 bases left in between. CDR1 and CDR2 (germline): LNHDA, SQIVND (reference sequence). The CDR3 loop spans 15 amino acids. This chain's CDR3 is CASSIVSGSNSPLHF. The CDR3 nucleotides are TGTGCCAGTAGTATAGTTTCTGGCAGTAATTCACCCCTCCACTTT.

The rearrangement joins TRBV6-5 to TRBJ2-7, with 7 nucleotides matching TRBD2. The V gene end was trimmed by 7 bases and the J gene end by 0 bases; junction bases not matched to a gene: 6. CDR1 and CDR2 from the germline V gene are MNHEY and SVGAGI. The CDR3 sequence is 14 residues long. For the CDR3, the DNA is TGTGCCAGCAATGCCGGGGGGTACTCCTACGAGCAGTACTTC. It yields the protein CASNAGGYSYEQYF.

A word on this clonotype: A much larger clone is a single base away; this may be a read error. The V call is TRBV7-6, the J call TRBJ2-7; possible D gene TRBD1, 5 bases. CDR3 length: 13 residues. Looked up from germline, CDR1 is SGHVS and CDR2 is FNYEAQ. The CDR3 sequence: CVSSFFTGYEQYF. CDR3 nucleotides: TGTGTCAGCAGCTTCTTCACAGGTTACGAGCAGTACTTC.

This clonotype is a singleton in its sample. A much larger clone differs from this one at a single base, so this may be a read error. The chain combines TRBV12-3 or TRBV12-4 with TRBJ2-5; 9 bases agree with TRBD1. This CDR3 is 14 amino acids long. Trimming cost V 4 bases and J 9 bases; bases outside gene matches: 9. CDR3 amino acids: CASSSSGTGQAQYF. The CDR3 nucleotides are TGTGCCAGCAGTTCGTCCGGGACAGGGCAGGCCCAGTACTTC.

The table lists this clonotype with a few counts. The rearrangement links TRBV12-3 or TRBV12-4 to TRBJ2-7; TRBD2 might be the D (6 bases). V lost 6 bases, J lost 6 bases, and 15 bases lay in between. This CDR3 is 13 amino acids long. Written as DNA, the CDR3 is TGTGCCAGCAGAAACGGGGACTTCGGCGAGCAGTACTTC. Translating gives CASRNGDFGEQYF.

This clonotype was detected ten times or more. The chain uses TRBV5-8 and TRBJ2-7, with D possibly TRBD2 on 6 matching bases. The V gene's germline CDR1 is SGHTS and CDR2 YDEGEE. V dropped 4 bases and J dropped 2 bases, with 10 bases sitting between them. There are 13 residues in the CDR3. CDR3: CASSRDLAYEQYF. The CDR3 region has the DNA TGTGCCAGCAGCCGGGACTTAGCCTACGAGCAGTACTTC.

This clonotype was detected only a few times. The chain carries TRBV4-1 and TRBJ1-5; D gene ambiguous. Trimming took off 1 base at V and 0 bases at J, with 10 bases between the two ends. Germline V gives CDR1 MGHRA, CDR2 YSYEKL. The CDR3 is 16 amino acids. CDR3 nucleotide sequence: TGCGCCAGCAGCCAAGGGGAAGGGCGTAGCAATCAGCCCCAGCATTTT. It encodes CASSQGEGRSNQPQHF.

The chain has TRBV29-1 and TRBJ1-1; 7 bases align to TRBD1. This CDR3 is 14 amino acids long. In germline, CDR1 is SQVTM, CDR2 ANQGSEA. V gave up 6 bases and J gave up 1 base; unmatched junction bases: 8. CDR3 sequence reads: CSVTPGQQNTEAFF. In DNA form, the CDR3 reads TGCAGCGTCACCCCGGGACAGCAGAACACTGAAGCTTTCTTT.

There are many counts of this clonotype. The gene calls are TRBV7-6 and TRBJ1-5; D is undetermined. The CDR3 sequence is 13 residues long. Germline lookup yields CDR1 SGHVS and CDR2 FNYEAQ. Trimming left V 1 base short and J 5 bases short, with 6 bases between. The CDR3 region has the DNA TGTGCCAGCAGCTTAGAGTTGGATCAGCCCCAGCATTTT. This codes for CASSLELDQPQHF.

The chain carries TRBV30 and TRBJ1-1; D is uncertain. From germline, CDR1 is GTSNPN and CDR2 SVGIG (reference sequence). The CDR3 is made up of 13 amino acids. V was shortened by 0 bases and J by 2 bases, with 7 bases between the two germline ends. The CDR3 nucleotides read TGTGCCTGGAGTGTGGGGAGTAACACTGAAGCTTTCTTT. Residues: CAWSVGSNTEAFF. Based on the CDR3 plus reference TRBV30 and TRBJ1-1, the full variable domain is SQTIHQWPATLVQPVGSPLSLECTVEGTSNPNLYWYRQAAGRGLQLLFYSVGIGQISSEVPQNLSASRPQDRQFILSSKKLLLSDSGFYLCAWSVGSNTEAFFGQGTRLTVV.